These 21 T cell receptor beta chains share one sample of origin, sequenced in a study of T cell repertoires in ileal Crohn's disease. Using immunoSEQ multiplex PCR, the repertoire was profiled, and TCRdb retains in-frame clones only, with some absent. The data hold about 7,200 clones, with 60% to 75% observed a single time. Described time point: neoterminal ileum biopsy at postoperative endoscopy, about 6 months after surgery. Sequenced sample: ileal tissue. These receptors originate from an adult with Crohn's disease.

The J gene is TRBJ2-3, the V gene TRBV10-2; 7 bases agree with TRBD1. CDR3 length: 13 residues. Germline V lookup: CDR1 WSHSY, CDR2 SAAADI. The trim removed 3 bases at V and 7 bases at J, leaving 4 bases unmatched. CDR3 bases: TGCGCCAGCAGTGAACAGGGACAGAATACGCAGTATTTT. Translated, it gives CASSEQGQNTQYF.

CDR3 bases: TGTGCCAGCAGCCTTGGGACTAGCGGGGGGGGAGATACGCAGTATTTT. Translation: CASSLGTSGGGDTQYF. This chain joins TRBV7-6 and TRBJ2-3; TRBD2 matches 16 bases. CDR1 is SGHVS, CDR2 FNYEAQ, per germline. V shed 5 bases and J 5 bases; nucleotides not matched to a gene: 4. The CDR3 extends over 16 amino acids.

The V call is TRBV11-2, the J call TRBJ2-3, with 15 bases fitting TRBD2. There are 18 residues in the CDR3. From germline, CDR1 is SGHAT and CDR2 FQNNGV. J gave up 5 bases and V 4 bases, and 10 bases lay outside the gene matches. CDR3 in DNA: TGTGCCAGCAGCTCGGGGTGGACTAGCGGGGGGGCACTAGATACGCAGTATTTT. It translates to CASSSGWTSGGALDTQYF.

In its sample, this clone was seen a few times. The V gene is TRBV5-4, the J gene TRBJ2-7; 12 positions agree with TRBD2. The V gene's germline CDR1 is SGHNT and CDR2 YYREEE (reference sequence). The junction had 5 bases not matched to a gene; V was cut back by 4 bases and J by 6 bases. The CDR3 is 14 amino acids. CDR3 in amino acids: CASSPGLAGPEQYF. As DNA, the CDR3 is TGTGCCAGCAGCCCCGGACTAGCGGGGCCCGAGCAGTACTTC.

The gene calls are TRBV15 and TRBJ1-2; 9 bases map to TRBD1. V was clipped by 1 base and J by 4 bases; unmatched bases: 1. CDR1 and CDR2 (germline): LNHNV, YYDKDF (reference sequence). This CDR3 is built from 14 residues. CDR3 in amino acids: CATSRGGQGYGYTF. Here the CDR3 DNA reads TGTGCCACCAGCAGAGGGGGACAGGGCTATGGCTACACCTTC.

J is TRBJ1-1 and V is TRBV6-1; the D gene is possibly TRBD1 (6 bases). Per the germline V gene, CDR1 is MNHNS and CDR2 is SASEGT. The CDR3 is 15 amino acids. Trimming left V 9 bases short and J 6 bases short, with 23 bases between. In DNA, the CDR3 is TGTGCCAGTAACCCCCAGGGGACGTGGTCCCCTGAAGCTTTCTTT. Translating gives CASNPQGTWSPEAFF.

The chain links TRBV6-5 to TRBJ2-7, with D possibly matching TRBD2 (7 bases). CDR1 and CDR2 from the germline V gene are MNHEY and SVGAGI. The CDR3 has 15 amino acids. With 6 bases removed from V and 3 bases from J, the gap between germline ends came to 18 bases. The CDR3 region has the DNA TGTGCCAGCAGCCCAGTGGGGAGGGGGGGCTACGAGCAGTACTTC. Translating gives CASSPVGRGGYEQYF.

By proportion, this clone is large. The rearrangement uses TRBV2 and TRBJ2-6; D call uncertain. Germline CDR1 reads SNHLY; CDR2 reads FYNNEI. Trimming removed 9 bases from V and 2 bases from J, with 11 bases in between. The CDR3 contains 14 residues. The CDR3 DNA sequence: TGTGCCAGAGAGATCCGGGCTGGGGCCAACGTCCTGACTTTC. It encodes CAREIRAGANVLTF.

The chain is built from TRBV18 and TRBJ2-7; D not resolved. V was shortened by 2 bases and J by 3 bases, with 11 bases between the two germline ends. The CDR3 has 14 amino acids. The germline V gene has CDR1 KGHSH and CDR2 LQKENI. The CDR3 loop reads CASSPEPGIYEQYF. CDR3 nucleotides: TGTGCCAGCTCACCAGAGCCAGGTATCTACGAGCAGTACTTC.

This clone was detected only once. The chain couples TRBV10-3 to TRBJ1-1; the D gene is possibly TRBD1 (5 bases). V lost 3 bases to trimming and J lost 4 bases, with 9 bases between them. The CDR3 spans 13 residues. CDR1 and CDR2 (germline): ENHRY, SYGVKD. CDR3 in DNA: TGTGCCATCAGTGAACAGGTTCGCACTGAAGCTTTCTTT. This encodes CAISEQVRTEAFF.

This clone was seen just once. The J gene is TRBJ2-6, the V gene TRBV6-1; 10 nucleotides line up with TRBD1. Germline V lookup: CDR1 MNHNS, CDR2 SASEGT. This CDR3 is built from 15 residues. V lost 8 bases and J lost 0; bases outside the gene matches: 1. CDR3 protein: CASRTGGSGANVLTF. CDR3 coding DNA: TGTGCCAGCCGGACAGGGGGCTCTGGGGCCAACGTCCTGACTTTC.

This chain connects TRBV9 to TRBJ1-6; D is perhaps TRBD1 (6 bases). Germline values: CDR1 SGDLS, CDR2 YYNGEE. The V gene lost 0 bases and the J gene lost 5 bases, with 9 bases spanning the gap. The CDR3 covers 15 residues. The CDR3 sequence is CASSVGGGDNSPLHF. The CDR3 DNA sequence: TGTGCCAGCAGCGTAGGAGGGGGAGATAATTCACCCCTCCACTTT.

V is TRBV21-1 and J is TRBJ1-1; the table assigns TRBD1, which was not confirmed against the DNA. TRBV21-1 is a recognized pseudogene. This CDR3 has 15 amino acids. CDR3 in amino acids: CASSKDRQENTEAFF. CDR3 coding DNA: TGTGCCAGCAGCAAAGATCGGCAGGAGAACACTGAAGCTTTCTTT.

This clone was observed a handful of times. CDR3 region: CASSFVTGGSFF. In DNA form, the CDR3 reads TGTGCCAGCAGCTTTGTGACAGGAGGTTCGTTCTTC. This rearrangement joins TRBV7-2 to TRBJ2-1; tentative D call: TRBD1 (6 bases). The CDR3 runs 12 residues. Trimming left V 3 bases short and J 15 bases short, with 15 bases between. Germline V CDR1 and CDR2: SGHTA, FQGNSA.

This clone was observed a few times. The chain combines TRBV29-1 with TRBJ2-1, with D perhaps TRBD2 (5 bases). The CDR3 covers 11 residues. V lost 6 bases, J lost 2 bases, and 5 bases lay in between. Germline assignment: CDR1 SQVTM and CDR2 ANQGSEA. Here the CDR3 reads CSVGTYNEQFF. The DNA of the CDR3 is TGCAGCGTCGGGACCTACAATGAGCAGTTCTTC.

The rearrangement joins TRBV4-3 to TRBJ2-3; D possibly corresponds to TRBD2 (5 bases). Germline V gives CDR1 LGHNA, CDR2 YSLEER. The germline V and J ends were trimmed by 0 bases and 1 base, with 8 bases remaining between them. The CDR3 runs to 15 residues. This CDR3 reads CASSQDAAGTDTQYF. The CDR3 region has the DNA TGCGCCAGCAGCCAAGATGCAGCGGGCACAGATACGCAGTATTTT.

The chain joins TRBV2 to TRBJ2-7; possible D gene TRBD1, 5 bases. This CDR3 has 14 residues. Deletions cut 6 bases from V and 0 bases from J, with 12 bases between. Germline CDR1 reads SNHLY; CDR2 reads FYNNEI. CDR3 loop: CASSAKGVSYEQYF. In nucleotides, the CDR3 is TGTGCCAGCAGCGCGAAAGGGGTCTCCTACGAGCAGTACTTC.

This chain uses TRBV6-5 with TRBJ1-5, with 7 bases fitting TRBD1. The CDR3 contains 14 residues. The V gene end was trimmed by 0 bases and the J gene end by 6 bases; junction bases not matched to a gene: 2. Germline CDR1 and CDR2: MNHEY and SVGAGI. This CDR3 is CASSYSGGVQPQHF. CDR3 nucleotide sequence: TGTGCCAGCAGTTACTCAGGGGGCGTTCAGCCCCAGCATTTT.

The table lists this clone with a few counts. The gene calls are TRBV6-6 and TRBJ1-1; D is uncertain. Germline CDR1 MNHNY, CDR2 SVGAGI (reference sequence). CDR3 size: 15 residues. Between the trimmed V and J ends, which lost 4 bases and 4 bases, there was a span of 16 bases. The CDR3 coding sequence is TGTGCCAGCAGTTCCCTCCCGGGGAGGCCCACTGAAGCTTTCTTT. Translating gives CASSSLPGRPTEAFF.

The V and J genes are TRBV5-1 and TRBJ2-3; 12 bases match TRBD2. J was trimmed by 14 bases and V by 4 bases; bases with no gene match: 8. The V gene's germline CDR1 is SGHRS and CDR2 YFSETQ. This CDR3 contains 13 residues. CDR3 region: CASSGETSGSLYF. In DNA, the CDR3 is TGCGCCAGCAGCGGGGAGACTAGCGGGAGCCTGTATTTT.

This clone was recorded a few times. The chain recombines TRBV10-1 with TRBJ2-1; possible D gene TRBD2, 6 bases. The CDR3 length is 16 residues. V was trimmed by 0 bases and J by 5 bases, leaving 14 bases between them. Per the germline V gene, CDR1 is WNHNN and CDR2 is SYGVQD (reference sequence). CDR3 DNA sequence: TGCGCCAGCAGTGAGTCGCGGGGTAGGGGTAACAATGAGCAGTTCTTC. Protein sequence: CASSESRGRGNNEQFF.